This T cell receptor (beta chain) was retrieved from a study of response to subunit inactivated influenza vaccine. TCRdb re-called the RT-PCR reads with MiXCR, one entry per CDR3 protein. The repertoire has more than 500,000 distinct CDR3 sequences, around 11% of them found once; the top ten carry approximately 10%. Study findings and constraints: It was the authors' suggestion that each seasonal influenza vaccination recruits few new T cells.

Trimming took off 0 bases at V and 7 bases at J, with 10 bases between the two ends. Germline CDR1 reads SGHAT; CDR2 reads FQDESV (reference sequence). This CDR3 spans 14 amino acids. Remarks on this clonotype: Its antigen remains unknown.

These data were also filed under a second study, of T cells expressing NK-cell markers. From that paper: In generating TCR beta cDNA, 5'RACE template switching with UMIs was used.

The rearrangement uses TRBV11-1 and TRBJ2-1; D remains unclear. The clonotype originates from a middle-aged man who received an inactivated influenza vaccine. Source: PBMCs from blood, taken on the day of vaccination. The chain's CDR3 is CASSLAGLANEQFF. The CDR3, as DNA: TGTGCCAGCAGCTTAGCAGGGCTTGCGAATGAGCAGTTCTTC.